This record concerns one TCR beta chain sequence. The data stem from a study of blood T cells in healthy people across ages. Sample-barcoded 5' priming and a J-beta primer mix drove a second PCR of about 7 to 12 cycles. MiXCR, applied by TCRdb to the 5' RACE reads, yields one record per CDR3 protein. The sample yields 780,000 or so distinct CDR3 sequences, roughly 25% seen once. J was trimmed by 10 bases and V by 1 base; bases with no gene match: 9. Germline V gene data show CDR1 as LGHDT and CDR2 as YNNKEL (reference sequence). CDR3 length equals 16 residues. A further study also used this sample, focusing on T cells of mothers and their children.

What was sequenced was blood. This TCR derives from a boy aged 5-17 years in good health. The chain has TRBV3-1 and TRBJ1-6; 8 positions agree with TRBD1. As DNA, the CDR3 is TGTGCCAGCAGCCAAGGAGGAGGACAGGGCGGCTCACCCCTCCACTTT. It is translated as CASSQGGGQGGSPLHF.